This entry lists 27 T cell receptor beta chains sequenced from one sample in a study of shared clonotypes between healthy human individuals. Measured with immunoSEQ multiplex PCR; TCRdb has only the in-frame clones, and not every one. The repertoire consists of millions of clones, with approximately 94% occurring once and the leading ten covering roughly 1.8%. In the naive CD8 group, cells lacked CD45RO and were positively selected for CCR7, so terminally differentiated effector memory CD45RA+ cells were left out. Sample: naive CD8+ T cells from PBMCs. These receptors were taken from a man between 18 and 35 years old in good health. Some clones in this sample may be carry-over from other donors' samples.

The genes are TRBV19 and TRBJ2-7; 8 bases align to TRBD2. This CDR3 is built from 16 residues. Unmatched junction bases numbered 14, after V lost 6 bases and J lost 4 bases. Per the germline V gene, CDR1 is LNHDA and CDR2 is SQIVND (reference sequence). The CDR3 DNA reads TGTGCCAGTAGCTTGATTTGGACTAGCAGACTATACGAGCAGTACTTC. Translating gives CASSLIWTSRLYEQYF.

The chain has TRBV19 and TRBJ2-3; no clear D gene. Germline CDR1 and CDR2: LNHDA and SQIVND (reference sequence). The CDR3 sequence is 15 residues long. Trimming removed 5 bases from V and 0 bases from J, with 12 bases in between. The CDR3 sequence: CASSPRSASTDTQYF. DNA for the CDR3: TGTGCCAGTAGTCCCCGGTCTGCCAGCACAGATACGCAGTATTTT.

CDR3 DNA: TGTGCCAGCAGACAAGGGGCCGTCGGCGGGATTTTAAATGAGCAGTTCTTC. This translates into CASRQGAVGGILNEQFF. The chain has TRBV11-2 and TRBJ2-1, with TRBD2 as a possible D gene (6 bases). The ends were cut back, 6 bases at V and 7 bases at J, with 25 bases in the middle. Per the germline V gene, CDR1 is SGHAT and CDR2 is FQNNGV. The CDR3 contains 17 residues.

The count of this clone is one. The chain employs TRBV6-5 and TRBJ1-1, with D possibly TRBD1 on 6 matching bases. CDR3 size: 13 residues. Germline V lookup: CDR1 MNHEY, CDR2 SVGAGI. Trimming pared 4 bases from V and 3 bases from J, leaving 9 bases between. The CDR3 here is CASSFHRDTEAFF. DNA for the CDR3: TGTGCCAGCAGTTTTCACAGGGACACTGAAGCTTTCTTT.

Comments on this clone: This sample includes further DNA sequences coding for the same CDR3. CDR3 in amino acids: CASSLGRGGNEQFF. The DNA of the CDR3 is TGTGCCAGCAGTTTAGGCAGGGGTGGCAATGAGCAGTTCTTC. The chain links TRBV28 to TRBJ2-1; TRBD1 is a possible D gene (6 bases). The CDR3 totals 14 residues. V lost 2 bases, J lost 6 bases, and 11 bases lay in between. The germline V gene has CDR1 MDHEN and CDR2 SYDVKM. The complete variable domain, with remaining parts taken from reference TRBV28 and TRBJ2-1, reads DVKVTQSSRYLVKRTGEKVFLECVQDMDHENMFWYRQDPGLGLRLIYFSYDVKMKEKGDIPEGYSVSREKKERFSLILESASTNQTSMYLCASSLGRGGNEQFFGPGTRLTVL.

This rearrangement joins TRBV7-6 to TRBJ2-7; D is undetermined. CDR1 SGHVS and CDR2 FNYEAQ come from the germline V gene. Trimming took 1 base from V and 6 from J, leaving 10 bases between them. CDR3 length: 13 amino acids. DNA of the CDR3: TGTGCCAGCAGCTTAGGAGGTGGGCGCGAGCAGTACTTC. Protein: CASSLGGGREQYF.

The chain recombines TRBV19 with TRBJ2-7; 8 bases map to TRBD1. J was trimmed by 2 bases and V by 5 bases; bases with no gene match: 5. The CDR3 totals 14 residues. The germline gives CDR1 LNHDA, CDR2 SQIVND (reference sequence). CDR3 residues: CASSPMTGAYEQYF. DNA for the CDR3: TGTGCCAGTAGTCCAATGACAGGGGCCTACGAGCAGTACTTC. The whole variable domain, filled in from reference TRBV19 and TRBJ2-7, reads DGGITQSPKYLFRKEGQNVTLSCEQNLNHDAMYWYRQDPGQGLRLIYYSQIVNDFQKGDIAEGYSVSREKKESFPLTVTSAQKNPTAFYLCASSPMTGAYEQYFGPGTRLTVT.

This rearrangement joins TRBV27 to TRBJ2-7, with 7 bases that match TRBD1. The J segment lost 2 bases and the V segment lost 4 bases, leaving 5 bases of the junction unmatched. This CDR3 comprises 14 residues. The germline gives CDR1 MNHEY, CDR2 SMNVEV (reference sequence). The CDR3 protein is CASSSSGTAYEQYF. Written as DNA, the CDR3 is TGTGCCAGCAGTTCCTCCGGGACAGCCTACGAGCAGTACTTC.

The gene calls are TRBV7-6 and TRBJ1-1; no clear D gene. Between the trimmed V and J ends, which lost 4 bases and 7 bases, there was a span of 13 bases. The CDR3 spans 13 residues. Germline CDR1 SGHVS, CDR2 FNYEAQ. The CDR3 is CASSYTMGGEAFF. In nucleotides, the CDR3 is TGTGCCAGCAGCTATACGATGGGAGGTGAAGCTTTCTTT.

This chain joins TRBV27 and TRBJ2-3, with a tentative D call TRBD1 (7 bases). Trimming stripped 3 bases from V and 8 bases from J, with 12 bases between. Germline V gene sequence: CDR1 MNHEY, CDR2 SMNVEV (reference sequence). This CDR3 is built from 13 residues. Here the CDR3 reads CASSFGGGGTQYF. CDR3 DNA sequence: TGTGCCAGCAGTTTCGGAGGGGGCGGTACGCAGTATTTT.

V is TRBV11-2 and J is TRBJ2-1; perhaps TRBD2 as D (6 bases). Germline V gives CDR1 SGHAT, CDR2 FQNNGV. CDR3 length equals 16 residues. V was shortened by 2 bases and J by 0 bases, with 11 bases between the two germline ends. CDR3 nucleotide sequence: TGTGCCAGCAGCTTAATGGCTAGCGCCTCCTACAATGAGCAGTTCTTC. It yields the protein CASSLMASASYNEQFF.

CDR3: CATTSGQSNQPQHF. DNA of the CDR3: TGCGCCACCACCTCGGGACAGTCCAATCAGCCCCAGCATTTT. V usage is TRBV10-2 and J usage is TRBJ1-5, with 7 bases identical to TRBD1. V lost 10 bases and J lost 3; bases outside the gene matches: 9. The CDR3 runs to 14 residues. Per germline, CDR1 WSHSY and CDR2 SAAADI.

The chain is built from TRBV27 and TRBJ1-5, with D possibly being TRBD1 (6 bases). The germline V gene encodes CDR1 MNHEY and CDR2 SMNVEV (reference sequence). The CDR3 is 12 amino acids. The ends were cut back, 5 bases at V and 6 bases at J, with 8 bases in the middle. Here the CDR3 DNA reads TGTGCCAGCAGTATACAGGGTCAGCCCCAGCATTTT. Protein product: CASSIQGQPQHF.

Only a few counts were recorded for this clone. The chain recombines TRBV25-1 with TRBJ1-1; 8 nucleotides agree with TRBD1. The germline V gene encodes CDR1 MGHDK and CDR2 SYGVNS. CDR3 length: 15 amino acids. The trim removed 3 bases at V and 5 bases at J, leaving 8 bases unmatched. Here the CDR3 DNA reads TGTGCCAGCAGTGATTCCTGGACAGGGCGGACTGAAGCTTTCTTT. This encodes CASSDSWTGRTEAFF.

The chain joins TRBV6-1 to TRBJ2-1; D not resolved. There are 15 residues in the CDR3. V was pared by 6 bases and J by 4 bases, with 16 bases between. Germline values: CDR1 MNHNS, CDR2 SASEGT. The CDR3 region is CASRNYLEGYNEQFF. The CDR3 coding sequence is TGTGCCAGCAGGAACTACTTAGAAGGGTACAATGAGCAGTTCTTC.

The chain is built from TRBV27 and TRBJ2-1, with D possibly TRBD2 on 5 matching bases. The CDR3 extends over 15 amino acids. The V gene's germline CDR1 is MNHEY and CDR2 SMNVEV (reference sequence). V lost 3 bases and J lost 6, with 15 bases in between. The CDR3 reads CASSFSAAVGNEQFF. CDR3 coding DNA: TGTGCCAGCAGTTTTTCAGCGGCGGTAGGCAATGAGCAGTTCTTC.

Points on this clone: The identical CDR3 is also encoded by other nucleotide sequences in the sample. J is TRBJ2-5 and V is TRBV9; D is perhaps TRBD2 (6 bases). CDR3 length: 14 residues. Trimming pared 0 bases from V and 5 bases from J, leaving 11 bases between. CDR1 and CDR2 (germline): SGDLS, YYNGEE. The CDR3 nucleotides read TGTGCCAGCAGCGTAGGATCAGGGAGGGAGACCCAGTACTTC. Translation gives CASSVGSGRETQYF.

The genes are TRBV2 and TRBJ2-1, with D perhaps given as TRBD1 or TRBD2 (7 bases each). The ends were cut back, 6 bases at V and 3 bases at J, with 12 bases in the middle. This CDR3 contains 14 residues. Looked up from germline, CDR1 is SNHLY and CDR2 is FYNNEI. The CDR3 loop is CASRAGGDYNEQFF. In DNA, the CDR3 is TGTGCCAGCAGGGCAGGGGGGGACTACAATGAGCAGTTCTTC.

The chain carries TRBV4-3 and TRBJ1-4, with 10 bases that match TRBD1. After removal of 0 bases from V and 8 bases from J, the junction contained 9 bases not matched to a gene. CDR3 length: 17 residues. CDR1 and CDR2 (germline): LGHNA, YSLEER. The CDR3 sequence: CASSQDQRTGGAEKLFF. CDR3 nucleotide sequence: TGCGCCAGCAGCCAAGATCAGAGGACAGGGGGAGCAGAAAAACTGTTTTTT.

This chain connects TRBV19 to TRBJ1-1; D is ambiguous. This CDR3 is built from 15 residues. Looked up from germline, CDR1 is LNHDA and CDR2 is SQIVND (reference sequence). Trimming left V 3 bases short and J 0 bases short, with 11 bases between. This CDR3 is CASSILGSMNTEAFF. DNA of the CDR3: TGTGCCAGTAGTATTCTCGGATCCATGAACACTGAAGCTTTCTTT.

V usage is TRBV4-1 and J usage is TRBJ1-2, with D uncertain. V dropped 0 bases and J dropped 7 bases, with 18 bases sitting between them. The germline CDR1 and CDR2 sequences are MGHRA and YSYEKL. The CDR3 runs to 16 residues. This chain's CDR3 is CASSQDREGVSGGYTF. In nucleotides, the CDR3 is TGCGCCAGCAGCCAAGATCGGGAGGGAGTGAGTGGTGGCTACACCTTC.

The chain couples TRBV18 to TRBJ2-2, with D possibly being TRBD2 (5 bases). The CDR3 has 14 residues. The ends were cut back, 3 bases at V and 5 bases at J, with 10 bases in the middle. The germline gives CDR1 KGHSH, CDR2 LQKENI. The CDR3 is CASSPTRGTGELFF. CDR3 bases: TGTGCCAGCTCACCCACGCGAGGGACCGGGGAGCTGTTTTTT.

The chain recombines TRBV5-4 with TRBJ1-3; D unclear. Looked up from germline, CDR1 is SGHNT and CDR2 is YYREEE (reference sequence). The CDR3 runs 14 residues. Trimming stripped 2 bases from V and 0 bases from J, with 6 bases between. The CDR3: CASSFWDSGNTIYF. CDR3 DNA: TGTGCCAGCAGCTTTTGGGACTCTGGAAACACCATATATTTT.

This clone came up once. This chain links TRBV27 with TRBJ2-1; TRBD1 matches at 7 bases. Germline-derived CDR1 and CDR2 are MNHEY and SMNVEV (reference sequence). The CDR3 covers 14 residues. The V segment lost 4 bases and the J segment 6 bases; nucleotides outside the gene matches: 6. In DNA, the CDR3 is TGTGCCAGCAGTTCGAACGACAGGGTCAATGAGCAGTTCTTC. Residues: CASSSNDRVNEQFF.

The CDR3: CASSESTGQENTEAFF. CDR3 sequence (DNA): TGCGCCAGCAGTGAGTCGACCGGACAAGAGAACACTGAAGCTTTCTTT. The chain uses TRBV10-1 and TRBJ1-1, with D maybe TRBD1 (5 bases). Trimming took 0 bases from V and 1 from J, leaving 12 bases between them. The CDR3 consists of 16 residues. Looked up from germline, CDR1 is WNHNN and CDR2 is SYGVQD (reference sequence).

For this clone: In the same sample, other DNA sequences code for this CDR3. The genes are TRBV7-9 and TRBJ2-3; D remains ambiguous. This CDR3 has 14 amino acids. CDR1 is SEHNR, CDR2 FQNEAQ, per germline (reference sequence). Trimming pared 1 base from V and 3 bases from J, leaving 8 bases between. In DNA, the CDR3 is TGTGCCAGCAGCTTAGGACCTGGGACAGATACGCAGTATTTT. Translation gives CASSLGPGTDTQYF.

The CDR3 is CASSFIGQGAYEQYF. DNA of the CDR3: TGTGCCAGCAGTTTCATTGGACAGGGGGCTTACGAGCAGTACTTC. This chain links TRBV27 with TRBJ2-7; TRBD1 matches 11 bases. The CDR3 has 15 amino acids. The germline V gene has CDR1 MNHEY and CDR2 SMNVEV (reference sequence). Unmatched junction bases numbered 5, after V lost 3 bases and J lost 4 bases.